These T cell receptor beta chains were read from a single sample in a study of early T cells in non-severe SARS-CoV-2 infection. TCRdb re-called the 5' RACE reads through MiXCR, storing one row per CDR3 protein. Of 39,000 or so distinct CDR3 sequences listed, 5.5% to 7% were seen once; the top ten hold under 4.5%. The sequences come from whole blood, collected at baseline. Receptor source: an adult who was a healthcare worker with PCR-confirmed SARS-CoV-2 infection or an uninfected control (not recorded which). The CDR3 runs from the conserved cysteine through the conserved F or W. A D gene is named only where the DNA matches it firmly. The size field is filled for only some rows; it gives once, few, many or a size class.

D gene	V gene	clone size	J gene	CDR3 DNA	CDR3 protein
TRBD2	TRBV13	many	TRBJ2-7	TGTGCCAGCAGCTACCGGACTAGCGACGAGCAGTACTTC	CASSYRTSDEQYF
TRBD2	TRBV3-1	many	TRBJ2-5	TGTGCCAGCAGCCATGTGTGGCTAGCGGGAGACAGCCAAGAGACCCAGTACTTC	CASSHVWLAGDSQETQYF
TRBD2	TRBV20-1	many	TRBJ2-1	TGCAGTGCTCCCGCTCCTAGCGGTTACAATGAGCAGTTCTTC	CSAPAPSGYNEQFF
NA	TRBV5-1	many	TRBJ2-7	TGCGCCAGCAGCTTGGACCTTACTGAGCAGTACTTC	CASSLDLTEQYF
TRBD2	TRBV28	many	TRBJ2-1	TGTGCCAGCGGCTTGTGGTCATTCGCGGGGGATGAGCAGTTCTTC	CASGLWSFAGDEQFF
NA	TRBV6-5	many	TRBJ1-2	TGTGCCAGCAGTGGGGTTAACTATGGCTACACCTTC	CASSGVNYGYTF
TRBD1	TRBV29-1	NA	TRBJ2-5	TGCAGCGTAACCCGACAGGGTACAGAGACCCAGTACTTC	CSVTRQGTETQYF
TRBD1	TRBV12-3/TRBV12-4	NA	TRBJ2-7	TGTGCCAGCAGTTTCGGGACAGATACCTACGAGCAGTACTTC	CASSFGTDTYEQYF
NA	TRBV19	many	TRBJ2-2	TGTGCCAGTAAGGGGGGAGCAGCTCAGAACACCGGGGAGCTGTTTTTT	CASKGGAAQNTGELFF
NA	TRBV20-1	few	TRBJ1-5	TGCAGTGCTTCGGTGGGGATCAATCAGCCCCAGCATTTT	CSASVGINQPQHF
TRBD1	TRBV29-1	many	TRBJ2-7	TGCAGCGTAGAATCCCCAGGGGGCACCTACGAGCAGTACTTC	CSVESPGGTYEQYF
NA	TRBV12-3/TRBV12-4	many	TRBJ1-2	TGTGCCAGCAGCTACGGTCAGGGCGGATATGGCTACACCTTC	CASSYGQGGYGYTF
NA	TRBV30	many	TRBJ2-7	TGTGCCTGGAGTGTACAGCTGGGACGGGGGAAGCGCGAGCAGTACTTC	CAWSVQLGRGKREQYF
TRBD1	TRBV27	few	TRBJ1-4	TGTGCCAGCAGTTCGGGGACAGGGGGAGAAAAACTGTTTTTT	CASSSGTGGEKLFF
NA	TRBV7-7	many	TRBJ1-6	TGTGCTAGCAGCTCTGCCCCGTGGGGGAATTCACCCCTCCACTTT	CASSSAPWGNSPLHF
NA	TRBV5-1	many	TRBJ2-5	TGCGCCAGCAGCTTGGCCCGGCGGATCCAAGAGACCCAGTACTTC	CASSLARRIQETQYF
TRBD1	TRBV9	many	TRBJ2-5	TGTGCCAGCAGCGCCCAGGCCGACAGGGTGGAGACCCAGTACTTC	CASSAQADRVETQYF
NA	TRBV6-5	many	TRBJ1-2	TGTGCCAGCAGTTACTCGAAGCAGGGGTATAATGGCTACACCTTC	CASSYSKQGYNGYTF
NA	TRBV20-1	many	TRBJ1-2	TGCAGTGCTAGGGTACTCGGACCTGATGGAGGCTACACCTTC	CSARVLGPDGGYTF
TRBD2	TRBV5-1	many	TRBJ2-7	TGCGCCAGCAGCTTGGTCGGGAGGGGAGCCTACGAGCAGTACTTC	CASSLVGRGAYEQYF
TRBD2	TRBV18	NA	TRBJ2-5	TGTGCCAGCTCATCAATATTTACGAGCGGGGGGGCGAGAGAGACCCAGTACTTC	CASSSIFTSGGARETQYF
NA	TRBV10-2	many	TRBJ1-1	TGCGCCAGCAGTGAGGTAGCGGGAAGAGTCCCTGAAGCTTTCTTT	CASSEVAGRVPEAFF
NA	TRBV20-1	many	TRBJ2-4	TGCAGTGCCACCGACCCCAACGGGGGGCGAGGCAAAAACATTCAGTACTTC	CSATDPNGGRGKNIQYF
NA	TRBV9	NA	TRBJ1-1	TGTGTCAGCAGTCCCACACAGGGTAATCCGGGGAACACTGAAGCTTTCTTT	CVSSPTQGNPGNTEAFF
NA	TRBV18	many	TRBJ2-7	TGTGCCAGCTCACCACCGGGAAAGGGGTACGAGCAGTACTTC	CASSPPGKGYEQYF
NA	TRBV19	many	TRBJ1-2	TGTGCCACCGGGGGAGCTAACTATGGCTACACCTTC	CATGGANYGYTF
NA	TRBV7-8	NA	TRBJ2-7	TGTGCCAGCAGCCGTGGGGGCCCTGCGGACGAGCAGTACTTC	CASSRGGPADEQYF
NA	TRBV19	few	TRBJ1-5	TGTGCCAGTAGTATAGACAGGGTGCAGCCCCAGCATTTT	CASSIDRVQPQHF
NA	TRBV3-1	NA	TRBJ1-2	TGTGCCACGGGGGCTAACTATGGCTACACCTTC	CATGANYGYTF
NA	TRBV13	medium-sized	TRBJ2-3	TGTGCCAGCAGCTTACCGCGGGGCTTTACCACAGATACGCAGTATTTT	CASSLPRGFTTDTQYF
NA	TRBV5-1	many	TRBJ2-5	TGCGCCTCTTCGGACCGGGGATCCAAAGAGACCCAGTACTTC	CASSDRGSKETQYF
TRBD2	TRBV5-1	many	TRBJ2-7	TGCGCCAGCAGCCCCTCCGGGACTAACCCCTACGAGCAGTACTTC	CASSPSGTNPYEQYF
NA	TRBV6-5	many	TRBJ2-7	TGTGCCAGCAGCCGCGGGGGCGGGGTCCTCGAGCAGTACTTC	CASSRGGGVLEQYF
NA	TRBV21-1	NA	TRBJ2-4	TGTGCCAGCAGCAAAGTTGGGGGGCAAGCCAAAAACATTCAGTACTTC	CASSKVGGQAKNIQYF
TRBD1	TRBV6-6	NA	TRBJ1-2	TGTGCCAGCAGCCCGGGACAGAACTATGGCTACACCTTC	CASSPGQNYGYTF
NA	TRBV6-4	NA	TRBJ1-1	TGTGCCAGCAGGAGAGGGGGGGGGACTGAAGCTTTCTTT	CASRRGGGTEAFF
TRBD2	TRBV7-9	few	TRBJ2-7	TGTGCCAGCACCAATACTAGCGGGGGGGAGAGATACGAGCAGTACTTC	CASTNTSGGERYEQYF
NA	TRBV29-1	many	TRBJ1-1	TGCAGCGCTCAAGTGGGAGGGGCGCGGTACGCTTTCTTT	CSAQVGGARYAFF
NA	TRBV15	NA	TRBJ2-6	TGTGTCACCAGCAGAGATTCGGGGGCTGGGGCCAACGTCCTGACTTTC	CVTSRDSGAGANVLTF
NA	TRBV7-7	many	TRBJ1-3	TGTGCTAGCAGCTTAGGTTCTGGAAACACCATATATTTT	CASSLGSGNTIYF
NA	TRBV12-3/TRBV12-4	many	TRBJ2-4	TGTGCCAGCAGTTTAGGGCTGGGTTTGGCCAAAAACATTCAGTACTTC	CASSLGLGLAKNIQYF
NA	TRBV7-6	many	TRBJ1-1	TGTGCCAGCAGCCCGATGAACACTGAAGCTTTCTTT	CASSPMNTEAFF
NA	TRBV7-2	many	TRBJ2-2	TGTGCCAGCACCACCTTGGGGGCCGCCGGGGAGCTGTTTTTT	CASTTLGAAGELFF
NA	TRBV20-1	many	TRBJ2-3	TGCAGTGCTAGAGGGAATAGCTTGGCAGATACGCAGTATTTT	CSARGNSLADTQYF
TRBD2	TRBV6-1	many	TRBJ2-1	TGTGCCAGCAGTGAAGCTCCCCTCATAGAGCGGGGTTACAATGAGCAGTTCTTC	CASSEAPLIERGYNEQFF
NA	TRBV14	NA	TRBJ1-1	TGTGCCAGCAGCCAAGCGGGGGGGCGAGCTTTCTTT	CASSQAGGRAFF
NA	TRBV7-3	many	TRBJ2-1	TGTGCCAGCAGCTTATACGCCGGGACCCACAATGAGCAGTTCTTC	CASSLYAGTHNEQFF